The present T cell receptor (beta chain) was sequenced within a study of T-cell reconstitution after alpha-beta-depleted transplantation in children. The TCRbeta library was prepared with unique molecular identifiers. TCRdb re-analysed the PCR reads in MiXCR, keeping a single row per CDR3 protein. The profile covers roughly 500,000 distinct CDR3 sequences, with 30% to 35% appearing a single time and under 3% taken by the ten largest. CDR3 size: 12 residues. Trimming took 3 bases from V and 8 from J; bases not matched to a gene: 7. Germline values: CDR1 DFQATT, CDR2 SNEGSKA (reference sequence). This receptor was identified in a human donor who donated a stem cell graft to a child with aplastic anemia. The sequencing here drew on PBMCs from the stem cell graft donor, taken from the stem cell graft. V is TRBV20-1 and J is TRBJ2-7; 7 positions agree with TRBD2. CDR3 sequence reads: CSASSGGTQQYF. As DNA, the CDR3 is TGCAGTGCTAGTTCCGGGGGGACCCAGCAGTACTTC.